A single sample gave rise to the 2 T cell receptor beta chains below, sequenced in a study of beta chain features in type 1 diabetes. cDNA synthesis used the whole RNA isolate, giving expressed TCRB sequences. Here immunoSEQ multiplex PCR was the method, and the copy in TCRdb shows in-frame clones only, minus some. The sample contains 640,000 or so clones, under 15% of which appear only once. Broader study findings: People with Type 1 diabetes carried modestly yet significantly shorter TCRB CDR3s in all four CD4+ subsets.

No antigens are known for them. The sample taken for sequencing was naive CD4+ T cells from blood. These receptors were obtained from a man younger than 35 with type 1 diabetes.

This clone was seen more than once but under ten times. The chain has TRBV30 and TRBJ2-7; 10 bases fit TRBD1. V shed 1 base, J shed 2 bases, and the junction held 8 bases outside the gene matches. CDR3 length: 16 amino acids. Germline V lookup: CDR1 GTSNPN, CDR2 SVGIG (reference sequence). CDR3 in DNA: TGTGCCTGGAGTGCTCCGGGACAGGGGAATACCTACGAGCAGTACTTC. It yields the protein CAWSAPGQGNTYEQYF.

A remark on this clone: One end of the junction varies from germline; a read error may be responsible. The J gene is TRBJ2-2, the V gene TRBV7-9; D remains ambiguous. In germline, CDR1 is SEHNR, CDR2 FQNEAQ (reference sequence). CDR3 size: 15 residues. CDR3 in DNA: TGTGCCAGCAGCATAGCCACAGCGAACACCGGGGAGCTGTTTTTT. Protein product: CASSIATANTGELFF.